The rows below give T cell receptor beta chains drawn from one sample of a study of response to subunit inactivated influenza vaccine. TCRdb called the RT-PCR reads again in MiXCR, with one record for every CDR3 protein. The sample holds roughly 500,000 distinct CDR3 sequences, roughly 25% seen once. These data also formed part of another study, on T cells expressing NK-cell markers.

Sequences were derived from CD4+ T cells sorted from PBMCs, sampled about 13 days after vaccination. The receptors were gathered from a man in his forties or fifties who received an inactivated influenza vaccine. Both conserved end residues are part of each CDR3. The order of the fields is J gene, clone size, V gene, D gene, CDR3 DNA, CDR3 protein. A D gene is named only where the DNA matches it firmly. The size entry is marked missing in some rows and otherwise reads once, few, many or a size class.

J: TRBJ2-2
size: few
V: TRBV7-8
D: NA
DNA: TGTGCCAGCAGCTTACGCAGGACCTCGAACACCGGGGAGCTGTTTTTT
CDR3: CASSLRRTSNTGELFF

J: TRBJ2-7
size: NA
V: TRBV7-6
D: NA
DNA: TGTGCCAGCTCACGTGAGGGGAAAAGCTCCTACGAGCAGTACTTC
CDR3: CASSREGKSSYEQYF

J: TRBJ2-3
size: few
V: TRBV24-1
D: TRBD2
DNA: TGTGCCACCAGCACTAGCGGCACAGATACGCAGTATTTT
CDR3: CATSTSGTDTQYF

J: TRBJ2-3
size: few
V: TRBV29-1
D: TRBD1
DNA: TGCGGGGTCGTAGGACAGGGGCGCACAGATACGCAGTATTTT
CDR3: CGVVGQGRTDTQYF

J: TRBJ2-5
size: NA
V: TRBV5-1
D: NA
DNA: TGCGCCAGCACCACAGGAGATGGGGGCGAGGAGACCCAGTACTTC
CDR3: CASTTGDGGEETQYF

J: TRBJ1-1
size: NA
V: TRBV20-1
D: NA
DNA: TGCAGTGCTAGAGATTATCAACTACCTGAAGCTTTCTTT
CDR3: CSARDYQLPEAFF

J: TRBJ2-1
size: NA
V: TRBV18
D: TRBD2
DNA: TGTGCCAGCTCACCATTGTCCCCGACTAGCGGGGGAGGCGAGCAGTTCTTC
CDR3: CASSPLSPTSGGGEQFF

J: TRBJ1-6
size: few
V: TRBV5-1
D: TRBD1
DNA: TGCGCCAGCAGCTGGACTGGGACAGGGGGAAATTCACCCCTCCACTTT
CDR3: CASSWTGTGGNSPLHF

J: TRBJ2-1
size: NA
V: TRBV4-2
D: TRBD2
DNA: TGTGCCAGCAGCCGGCTACTAGCGGGACAGTTAAATGAGCAGTTCTTC
CDR3: CASSRLLAGQLNEQFF

J: TRBJ2-7
size: NA
V: TRBV5-5
D: NA
DNA: TGTGCCAGCAGCTTCCTGCCGGAGGGGTCCTACGAGCAGTACTTC
CDR3: CASSFLPEGSYEQYF

J: TRBJ2-2
size: many
V: TRBV12-3/TRBV12-4
D: TRBD2
DNA: TGTGCCAGCAGCCAGGGACTAGCGGGGGGGGGGCGGCTGTTTTTT
CDR3: CASSQGLAGGGRLFF

J: TRBJ2-7
size: NA
V: TRBV28
D: NA
DNA: TGTGCCAGCAGCCAAAGAGAGCAGTACTTC
CDR3: CASSQREQYF

J: TRBJ2-7
size: many
V: TRBV28
D: TRBD1
DNA: TGTGCCAGCACAGGCAGGGGGCAGCCGAGCGGCTACGAGCAGTACTTC
CDR3: CASTGRGQPSGYEQYF

J: TRBJ1-6
size: NA
V: TRBV6-1
D: NA
DNA: TGTGCCAGCAGTGATCAGATTAATTCACCCCTCCACTTT
CDR3: CASSDQINSPLHF

J: TRBJ2-5
size: NA
V: TRBV29-1
D: TRBD2
DNA: TGCAGCTCCCGGACTAGCGGGGGGGAGACCCAGTACTTC
CDR3: CSSRTSGGETQYF

J: TRBJ2-7
size: NA
V: TRBV20-1
D: TRBD1
DNA: TGCAGTGCCCCTAGACCGGGACAGGGGTGGGAGCAGTACTTC
CDR3: CSAPRPGQGWEQYF

J: TRBJ1-3
size: NA
V: TRBV4-2
D: NA
DNA: TGTGCCAGCAGCCTGGAGTCGGGTTTACCAAACACCATATATTTT
CDR3: CASSLESGLPNTIYF